This is a list of T cell receptor beta chains from one sample in a study of cytomegalovirus exposure and HLA in healthy donors. The data were produced by immunoSEQ multiplex PCR, yet TCRdb's version contains in-frame clones alone and is incomplete. The repertoire has about 180,000 clones, more than 65% of them found once; the top ten carry roughly 2.5%. Sequencing was carried out using PBMCs. These receptors came from a woman in her twenties or thirties in good health and CMV-seropositive. CDR3s include the opening cysteine and the closing phenylalanine or tryptophan. A D gene is named only where the DNA matches it firmly. Size values are once, few and many counts, or a class for expanded clones, and some rows have none.

j_gene	d_gene	abundance	v_gene	CDR3aa	CDR3nt
TRBJ2-5	TRBD1	NA	TRBV11-2	CASSLFGTGFGETQYF	TGTGCCAGCAGCTTATTCGGGACAGGGTTTGGAGAGACCCAGTACTTC
TRBJ2-5	TRBD2	NA	TRBV2	CASYSGGGPQETQYF	TGTGCCAGCTATAGCGGGGGCGGACCACAAGAGACCCAGTACTTC
TRBJ2-1	NA	few	TRBV7-9	CASSLVGVGGRDEQFF	TGTGCCAGCAGCTTAGTCGGTGTCGGCGGTCGGGATGAGCAGTTCTTC
TRBJ1-2	NA	few	TRBV10-3	CAISLRTGANYGYTF	TGTGCCATCAGCCTCCGGACTGGGGCTAACTATGGCTACACCTTC
TRBJ2-3	TRBD2	NA	TRBV5-1	CASSLGTSVTDTQYF	TGCGCCAGCAGCCTGGGGACTAGCGTCACAGATACGCAGTATTTT
TRBJ2-2	NA	few	TRBV11-3	CASSLDPPAARTGELFF	TGTGCCAGCAGCTTAGACCCTCCGGCGGCTCGCACCGGGGAGCTGTTTTTT
TRBJ2-2	NA	NA	TRBV12-5	CASGLSSTGELFF	TGTGCTAGTGGTTTGTCCTCCACCGGGGAGCTGTTTTTT
TRBJ2-3	TRBD2	medium-sized	TRBV6-4	CASSDSGTSGGSTDTQYF	TGTGCCAGCAGTGACTCCGGGACTAGCGGGGGTTCCACAGATACGCAGTATTTT
TRBJ2-5	TRBD1	few	TRBV6-6	CASSQDRGLSQETQYF	TGTGCCAGCAGCCAGGACAGGGGTTTGTCTCAAGAGACCCAGTACTTC
TRBJ1-3	NA	NA	TRBV5-4	CASSWGISGNTIYF	TGTGCCAGCAGCTGGGGCATCTCTGGAAACACCATATATTTT
TRBJ2-7	NA	NA	TRBV5-5	CASSSRDEQYF	TGTGCCAGCAGTAGCCGGGACGAGCAGTACTTC
TRBJ1-2	TRBD1	once	TRBV13	CASSLRGQARDGYTF	TGTGCCAGCAGCTTACGGGGACAGGCCAGGGATGGCTACACCTTC
TRBJ1-6	NA	NA	TRBV6-5	CASSPERKSPLHF	TGTGCCAGCAGCCCTGAGAGGAAATCACCCCTCCACTTT
TRBJ2-5	TRBD2	NA	TRBV10-3	CAISEVASGGARETQYF	TGTGCCATCAGTGAGGTAGCTAGCGGGGGGGCTCGGGAGACCCAGTACTTC
TRBJ2-7	NA	NA	TRBV6-5	CASSRGPSSEQYF	TGTGCCAGCAGCCGCGGGCCAAGCTCCGAGCAGTACTTC
TRBJ1-6	TRBD1	NA	TRBV14	CASSYNRGPDSPLHF	TGTGCCAGCAGCTACAACAGGGGGCCGGACTCACCCCTCCACTTT